This T cell receptor beta chain was sequenced for a study of tumor-infiltrating lymphocytes in localized non-small cell lung cancer. Libraries were prepared by immunoSEQ multiplex PCR; TCRdb keeps only in-frame clonotypes and omits some of them. Among more than 12,000 clones, roughly 79% were seen once, and the ten largest hold roughly 2.7%. The TCR comes from a human donor with non-small cell lung cancer. Sequencing used lung tumor tissue.

CDR3 protein: CAISESTGAGQGPPQHF. The CDR3 DNA sequence: TGTGCCATCAGTGAGTCGACGGGGGCGGGGCAGGGTCCGCCCCAGCATTTT. The chain couples TRBV10-3 to TRBJ1-5; possibly TRBD1 for D (6 bases). Trimming stripped 0 bases from V and 9 bases from J, with 21 bases between. The CDR3 sequence is 17 residues long. The germline CDR1 and CDR2 sequences are ENHRY and SYGVKD.